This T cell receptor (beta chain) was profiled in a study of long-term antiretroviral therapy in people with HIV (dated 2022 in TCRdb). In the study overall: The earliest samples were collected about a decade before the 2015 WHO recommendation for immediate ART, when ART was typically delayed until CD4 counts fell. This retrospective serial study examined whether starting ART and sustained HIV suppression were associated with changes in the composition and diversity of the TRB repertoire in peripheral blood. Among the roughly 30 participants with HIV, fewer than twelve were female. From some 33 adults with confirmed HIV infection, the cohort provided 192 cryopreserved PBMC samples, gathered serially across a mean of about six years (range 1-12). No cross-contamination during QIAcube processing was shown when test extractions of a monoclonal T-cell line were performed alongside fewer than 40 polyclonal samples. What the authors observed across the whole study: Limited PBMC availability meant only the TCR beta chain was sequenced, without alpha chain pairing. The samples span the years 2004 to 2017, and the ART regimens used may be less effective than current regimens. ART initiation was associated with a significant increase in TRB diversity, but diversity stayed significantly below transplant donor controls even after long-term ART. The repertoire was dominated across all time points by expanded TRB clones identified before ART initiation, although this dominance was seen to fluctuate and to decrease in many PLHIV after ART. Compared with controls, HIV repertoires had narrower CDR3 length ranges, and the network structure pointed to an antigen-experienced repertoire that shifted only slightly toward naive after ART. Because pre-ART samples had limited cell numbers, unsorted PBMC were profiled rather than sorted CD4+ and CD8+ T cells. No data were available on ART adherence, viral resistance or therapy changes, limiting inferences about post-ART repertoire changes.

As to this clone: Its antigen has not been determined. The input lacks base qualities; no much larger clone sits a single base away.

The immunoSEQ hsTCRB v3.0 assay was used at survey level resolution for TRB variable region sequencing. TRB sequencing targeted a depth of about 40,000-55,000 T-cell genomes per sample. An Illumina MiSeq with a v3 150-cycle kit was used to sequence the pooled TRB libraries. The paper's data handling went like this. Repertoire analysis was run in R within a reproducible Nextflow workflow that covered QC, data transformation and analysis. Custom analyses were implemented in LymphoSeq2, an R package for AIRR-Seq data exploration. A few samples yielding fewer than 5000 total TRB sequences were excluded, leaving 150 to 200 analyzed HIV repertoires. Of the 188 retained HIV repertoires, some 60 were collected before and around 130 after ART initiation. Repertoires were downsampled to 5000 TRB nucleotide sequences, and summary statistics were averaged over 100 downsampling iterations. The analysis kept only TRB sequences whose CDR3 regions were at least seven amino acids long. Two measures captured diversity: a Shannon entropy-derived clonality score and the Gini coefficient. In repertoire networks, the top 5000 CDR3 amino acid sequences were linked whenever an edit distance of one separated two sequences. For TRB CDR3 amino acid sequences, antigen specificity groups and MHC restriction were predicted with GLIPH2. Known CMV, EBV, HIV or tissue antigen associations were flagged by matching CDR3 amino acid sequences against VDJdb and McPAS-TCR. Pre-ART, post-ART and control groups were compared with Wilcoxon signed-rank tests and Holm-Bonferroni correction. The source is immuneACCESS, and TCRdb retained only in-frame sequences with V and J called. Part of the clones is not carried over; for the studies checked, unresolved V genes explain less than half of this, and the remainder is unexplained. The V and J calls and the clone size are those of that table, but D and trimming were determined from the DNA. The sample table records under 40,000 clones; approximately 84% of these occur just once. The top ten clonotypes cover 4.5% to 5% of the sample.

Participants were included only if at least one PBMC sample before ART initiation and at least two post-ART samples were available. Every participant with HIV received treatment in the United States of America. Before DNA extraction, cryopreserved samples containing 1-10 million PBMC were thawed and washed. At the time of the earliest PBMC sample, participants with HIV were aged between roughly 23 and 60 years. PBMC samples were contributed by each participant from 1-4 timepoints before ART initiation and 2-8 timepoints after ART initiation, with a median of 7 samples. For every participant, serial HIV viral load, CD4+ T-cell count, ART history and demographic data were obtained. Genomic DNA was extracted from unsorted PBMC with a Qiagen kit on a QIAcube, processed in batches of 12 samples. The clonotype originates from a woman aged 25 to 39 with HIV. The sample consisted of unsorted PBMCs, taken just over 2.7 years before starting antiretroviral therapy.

This receptor carries the CDR3 CAWSDLTGAFKTDTQYF. The DNA sequence is as follows: TGTGCCTGGAGTGATCTGACCGGCGCTTTCAAGACAGATACGCAGTATTTT. The chain was built from TRBV30 and TRBJ2-3, with the D gene too uncertain to name. From the germline V gene (reference sequence), CDR1 is GTSNPN and CDR2 is SVGIG. V loses 1 base of germline sequence and J loses 3 bases, and the interval between the two ends is 20 bases. The CDR3 sequence holds 17 residues, the cysteine and phenylalanine included. This entry keeps only the CDR3 DNA: 51 bases, framed from base 1.